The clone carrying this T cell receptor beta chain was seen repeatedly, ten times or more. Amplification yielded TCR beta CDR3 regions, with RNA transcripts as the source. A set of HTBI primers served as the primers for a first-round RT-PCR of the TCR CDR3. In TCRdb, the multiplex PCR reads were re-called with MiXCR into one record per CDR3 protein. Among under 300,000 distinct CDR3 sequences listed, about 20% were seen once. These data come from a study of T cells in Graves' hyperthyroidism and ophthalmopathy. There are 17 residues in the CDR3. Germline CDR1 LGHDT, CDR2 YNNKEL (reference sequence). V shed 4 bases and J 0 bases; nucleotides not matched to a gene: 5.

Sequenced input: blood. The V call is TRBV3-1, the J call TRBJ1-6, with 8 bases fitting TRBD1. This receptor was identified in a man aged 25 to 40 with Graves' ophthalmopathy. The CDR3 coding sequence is TGTGCCAGCAGCCGGAGGACAGGGAGCTCCTATAATTCACCCCTCCACTTT. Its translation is CASSRRTGSSYNSPLHF. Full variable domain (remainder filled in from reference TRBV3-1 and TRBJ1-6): DTAVSQTPKYLVTQMGNDKSIKCEQNLGHDTMYWYKQDSKKFLKIMFSYNNKELIINETVPNRFSPKSPDKAHLNLHINSLELGDSAVYFCASSRRTGSSYNSPLHFGNGTRLTVT.